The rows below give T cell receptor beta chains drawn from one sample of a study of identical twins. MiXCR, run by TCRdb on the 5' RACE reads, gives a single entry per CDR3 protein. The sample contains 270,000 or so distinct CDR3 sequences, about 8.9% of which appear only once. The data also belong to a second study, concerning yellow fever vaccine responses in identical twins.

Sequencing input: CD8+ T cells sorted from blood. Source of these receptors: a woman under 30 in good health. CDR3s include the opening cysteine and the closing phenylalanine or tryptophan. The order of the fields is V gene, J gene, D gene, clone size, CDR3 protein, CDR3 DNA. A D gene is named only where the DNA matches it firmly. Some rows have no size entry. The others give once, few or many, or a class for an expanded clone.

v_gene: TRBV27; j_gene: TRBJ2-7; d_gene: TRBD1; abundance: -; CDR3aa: CASSLWTGDSYEQYF; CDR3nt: TGTGCCAGCAGTTTATGGACAGGGGATTCCTACGAGCAGTACTTC
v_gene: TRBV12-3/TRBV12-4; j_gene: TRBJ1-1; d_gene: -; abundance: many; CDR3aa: CASSRFIGNTEAFF; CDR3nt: TGTGCCAGCAGCCGATTTATAGGGAACACTGAAGCTTTCTTT
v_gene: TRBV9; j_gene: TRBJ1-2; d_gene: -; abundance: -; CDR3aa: CASSVGGGAQGYTF; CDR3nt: TGTGCCAGCAGCGTAGGAGGAGGGGCACAGGGCTACACCTTC
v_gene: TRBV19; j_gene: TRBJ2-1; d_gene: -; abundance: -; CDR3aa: CASTAGSSYNEQFF; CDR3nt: TGTGCCAGTACGGCGGGAAGCTCCTACAATGAGCAGTTCTTC
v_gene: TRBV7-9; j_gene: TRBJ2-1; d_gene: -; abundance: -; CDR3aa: CASSLGEGVNEQFF; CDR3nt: TGTGCCAGCAGCTTGGGAGAGGGGGTCAATGAGCAGTTCTTC
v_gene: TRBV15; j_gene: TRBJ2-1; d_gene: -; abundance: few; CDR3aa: CATSVSLGGGEQFF; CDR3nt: TGTGCCACCAGCGTCAGTTTGGGCGGCGGTGAGCAGTTCTTC
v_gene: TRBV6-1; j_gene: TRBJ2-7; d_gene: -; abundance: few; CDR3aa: CASSTGLVYEQYF; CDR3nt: TGTGCCAGCAGTACGGGGCTAGTCTACGAGCAGTACTTC
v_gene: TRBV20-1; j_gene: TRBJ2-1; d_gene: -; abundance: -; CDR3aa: CSAPGLFNNEQFF; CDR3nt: TGCAGTGCTCCAGGACTGTTTAACAATGAGCAGTTCTTC
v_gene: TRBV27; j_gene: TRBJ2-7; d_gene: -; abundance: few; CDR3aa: CASRPTGPYEQYF; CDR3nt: TGTGCCAGCAGACCGACAGGTCCCTACGAGCAGTACTTC
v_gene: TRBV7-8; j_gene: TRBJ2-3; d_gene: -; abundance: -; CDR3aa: CASSLRVGGRGTDTQYF; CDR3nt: TGTGCCAGCAGCTTAAGGGTGGGGGGGCGAGGCACAGATACGCAGTATTTT
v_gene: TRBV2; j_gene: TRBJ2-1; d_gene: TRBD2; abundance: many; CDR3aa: CASSSTSGGTLSYNEQFF; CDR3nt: TGTGCCAGCAGTTCGACTAGCGGAGGGACCCTCTCCTACAATGAGCAGTTCTTC
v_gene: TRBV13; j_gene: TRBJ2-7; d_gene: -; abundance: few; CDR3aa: CASSLGAGDEQYF; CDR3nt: TGTGCCAGCAGTTTGGGGGCTGGGGACGAGCAGTACTTC
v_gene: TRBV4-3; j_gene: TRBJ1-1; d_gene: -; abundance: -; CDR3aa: CASSQDREGNTEAFF; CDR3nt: TGCGCCAGCAGCCAAGATAGGGAGGGGAACACTGAAGCTTTCTTT
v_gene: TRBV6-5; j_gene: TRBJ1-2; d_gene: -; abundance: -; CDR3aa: CASYTGLYGYTF; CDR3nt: TGTGCCAGCTATACAGGGCTCTATGGCTACACCTTC
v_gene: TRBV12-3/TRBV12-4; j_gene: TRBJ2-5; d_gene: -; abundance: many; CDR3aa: CASSSLEEMDQYF; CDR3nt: TGTGCCAGCAGTTCCCTCGAGGAGATGGACCAGTACTTC
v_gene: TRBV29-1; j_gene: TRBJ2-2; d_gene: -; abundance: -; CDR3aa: CGAGGQAGELFF; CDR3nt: TGCGGCGCAGGAGGTCAGGCCGGGGAGCTGTTTTTT
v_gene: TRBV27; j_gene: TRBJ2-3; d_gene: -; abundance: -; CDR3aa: CASMTGTDTQYF; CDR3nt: TGTGCCAGCATGACAGGCACAGATACGCAGTATTTT
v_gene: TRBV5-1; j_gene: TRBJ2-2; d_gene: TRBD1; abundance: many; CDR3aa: CASSYPLWQQGLNTGELFF; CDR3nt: TGCGCCAGCAGCTACCCCCTGTGGCAACAGGGGTTGAACACCGGGGAGCTGTTTTTT